The next 2 T cell receptor beta chains were all read from a single sample in a study of radiation and T cells in renal cell carcinoma. The protocol was immunoSEQ multiplex PCR, while the TCRdb copy is restricted to in-frame clones and leaves out a portion. The table has around 16,000 clones, about 50% seen once. Treatment here: 15 Gy SBRT to primary tumor, nephrectomy 4 weeks later. Source: tumor tissue, taken from a patient whose treatment included radiotherapy and nephrectomy. These TCRs come from a woman aged 55-69 years with renal cell carcinoma.

This chain joins TRBV5-1 and TRBJ2-7, with 7 nucleotides matching TRBD2. V was clipped by 4 bases and J by 6 bases; unmatched bases: 4. The CDR3 loop spans 12 amino acids. CDR1 SGHRS and CDR2 YFSETQ come from the germline V gene. The chain's CDR3 is CASSHTSAEQYF. The CDR3 DNA is TGCGCCAGCAGCCATACTAGCGCCGAGCAGTACTTC. The full variable domain, with the rest looked up from reference TRBV5-1 and TRBJ2-7, is KAGVTQTPRYLIKTRGQQVTLSCSPISGHRSVSWYQQTPGQGLQFLFEYFSETQRNKGNFPGRFSGRQFSNSRSEMNVSTLELGDSALYLCASSHTSAEQYFGPGTRLTVT.

This clone was seen at least ten times. The V gene is TRBV30, the J gene TRBJ2-7; D may be TRBD1 (6 bases). CDR3 length equals 15 residues. CDR1 is GTSNPN and CDR2 is SVGIG in the germline V gene (reference sequence). Trimming shortened V by 0 bases and J by 5 bases, and 17 bases separated the two germline ends. The CDR3 spells CAWSVRGNTQNEQYF. For the CDR3, the DNA is TGTGCCTGGAGTGTTAGGGGGAACACCCAGAACGAGCAGTACTTC.